Following are 6 T cell receptor beta chains from one sample sequenced in a study of blood T cell repertoires in COVID-19. Sequencing used immunoSEQ multiplex PCR; TCRdb keeps in-frame clones, though not all of them. This sample has some 360,000 clones; about nine tenths occur once, and the top ten carry around 4%. Material: peripheral blood. These receptors were obtained from a woman aged 60-70 years with COVID-19, enrolled during active disease.

The V gene is TRBV29-1, the J gene TRBJ1-1; 8 nucleotides line up with TRBD1. The length of the CDR3 is 11 residues. Germline V CDR1 and CDR2: SQVTM, ANQGSEA. V gave up 7 bases and J gave up 5 bases; unmatched junction bases: 3. In DNA, the CDR3 is TGCAGCGGCAGACAGGGGACTGAAGCTTTCTTT. Translating it yields CSGRQGTEAFF.

The chain combines TRBV11-2 with TRBJ1-6; unclear D gene. V lost 2 bases and J lost 13, with 9 bases in between. The germline gives CDR1 SGHAT, CDR2 FQNNGV. The CDR3 runs to 12 residues. The CDR3 DNA reads as TGTGCCAGCAGCTTAACAGTATCGCCCCTCCACTTT. Amino acids: CASSLTVSPLHF.

V and J are TRBV18 and TRBJ1-5; 7 nucleotides line up with TRBD1. J was trimmed by 6 bases and V by 6 bases; bases with no gene match: 8. The CDR3 totals 14 residues. The germline V gene encodes CDR1 KGHSH and CDR2 LQKENI. The CDR3 coding sequence is TGTGCCAGCTCCCCCGCAGGGGGGCGTCAGCCCCAGCATTTT. Amino acids: CASSPAGGRQPQHF.

A single count supports this clone. The gene calls are TRBV6-6 and TRBJ2-1; 7 nucleotides agree with TRBD1. The CDR3 totals 14 residues. Germline loops: CDR1 MNHNY, CDR2 SVGAGI (reference sequence). V was clipped by 6 bases and J by 8 bases; unmatched bases: 10. The CDR3 reads CASRTGDRGDEQFF. The CDR3 bases are TGTGCCAGCAGAACAGGGGATAGGGGCGATGAGCAGTTCTTC.

The gene calls are TRBV4-2 and TRBJ1-1; D is uncertain. CDR1 is LGHNA, CDR2 YNFKEQ, per germline. The ends were cut back, 3 bases at V and 8 bases at J, with 13 bases in the middle. The CDR3 sequence is 13 residues long. The CDR3 here is CASSQLGSMEAFF. The CDR3 nucleotides read TGTGCCAGCAGCCAGCTAGGCTCCATGGAAGCTTTCTTT.

The genes are TRBV10-3 and TRBJ2-3; D is possibly TRBD2 (6 bases). CDR1 is ENHRY and CDR2 is SYGVKD in the germline V gene. The ends were cut back, 1 base at V and 3 bases at J, with 8 bases in the middle. This CDR3 comprises 14 residues. The CDR3 loop reads CAISEYGGTDTQYF. CDR3 DNA: TGTGCCATCAGTGAGTATGGAGGGACAGATACGCAGTATTTT.